This T cell receptor (beta chain) appears in the sequencing data of a study of blood T cell repertoires in COVID-19. Background on the study: COVID-19 samples, acute and convalescent, were from the United States, Italy and Spain. T cells, B-cell-depleted T cells, or PBMCs provided the cDNA or gDNA that served as material.

Sequencing used immunoSEQ multiplex PCR; TCRdb keeps in-frame clones, though not all of them. The data contain roughly 150,000 clones, more than 85% of them singletons. Unmatched junction bases numbered 13, after V lost 2 bases and J lost 6 bases. The CDR3 is made up of 16 amino acids. Germline values: CDR1 SGHNT, CDR2 YYREEE (reference sequence). Sequencing was performed on peripheral blood. The receptor comes from a human donor in a cohort sampled during active COVID-19. The chain joins TRBV5-4 to TRBJ1-2; 7 bases are a match to TRBD1. For the CDR3, the DNA is TGTGCCAGCAGCTTACCCTTCACAGGGGTGGTGGATGGCTACACCTTC. Protein sequence: CASSLPFTGVVDGYTF.